This T cell receptor beta chain was observed in a study of read filtering for tumor transcriptome and immune sequencing. Study overall: R-ISS stage counts were under 10 for I, about 15 for II, 7 for III. Study findings and constraints: Without single-read clonotypes, shared clonotype proportions correlated more between IR-seq and RNA-seq.

The library was built from around 400 ng RNA with molecular barcoded adaptors for alpha/delta and beta/gamma chains. Each CDR3 protein gets one entry after TCRdb re-called the reads with MiXCR. The sample holds nearly 60,000 distinct CDR3 sequences; 10% to 15% are singletons and the top ten take about a sixth. This clonotype appeared many times. Antigen: not known. The CDR3 runs to 14 residues. V lost 1 base and J lost 2, with 8 bases in between. Germline CDR1 SGHVS, CDR2 FNYEAQ. Sequenced material: a population of CD138-negative cells sorted from bone marrow. This TCR came from a donor at least 40 years old with multiple myeloma. The V gene is TRBV7-6, the J gene TRBJ1-1; D is ambiguous. CDR3 in amino acids: CASSLDPKNTEAFF. Written as DNA, the CDR3 is TGTGCCAGCAGCTTAGACCCTAAAAACACTGAAGCTTTCTTT. Full variable domain (outside the CDR3, taken from reference TRBV7-6 and TRBJ1-1): GAGVSQSPRYKVTKRGQDVALRCDPISGHVSLYWYRQALGQGPEFLTYFNYEAQQDKSGLPNDRFSAERPEGSISTLTIQRTEQRDSAMYRCASSLDPKNTEAFFGQGTRLTVV.